This paragraph reports one TCR beta chain. Its antigen is unknown. Per germline, CDR1 MNHEY and CDR2 SMNVEV (reference sequence). V gave up 3 bases and J gave up 5 bases, with 14 bases separating them. The CDR3 length is 14 residues. The sample originates from a study of shared clonotypes between healthy human individuals. General study points: Genetic and exposure-history diversity was limited by the small donor number. When naive CD4 clonotypes were compared across a few donors, 4% to 6.5% were shared.

Measured with immunoSEQ multiplex PCR; TCRdb has only the in-frame clones, and not every one. The repertoire has more than 2 million clones, roughly 94% of them found once; the top ten carry roughly 0.13%. The chain recombines TRBV27 with TRBJ2-7; D not resolved. The source material was naive CD4+ T cells sorted from blood. As for subset: CD45RA+ positively selected. The sequence was obtained from a man aged 18 to 35 in good health. The CDR3 region has the DNA TGTGCCAGCAGTTTTGGCGGTAGTTACGACGAGCAGTACTTC. Amino acids: CASSFGGSYDEQYF.